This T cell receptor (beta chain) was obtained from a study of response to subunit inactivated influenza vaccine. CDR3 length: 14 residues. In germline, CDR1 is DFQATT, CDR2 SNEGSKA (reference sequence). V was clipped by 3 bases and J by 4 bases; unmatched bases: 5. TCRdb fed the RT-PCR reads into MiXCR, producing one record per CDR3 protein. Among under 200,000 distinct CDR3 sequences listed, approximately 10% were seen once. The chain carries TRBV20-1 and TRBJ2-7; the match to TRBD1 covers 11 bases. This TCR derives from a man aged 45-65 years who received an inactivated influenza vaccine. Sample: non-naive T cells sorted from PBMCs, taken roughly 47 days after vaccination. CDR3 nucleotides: TGCAGTGCTAGTTCCGGGACAGGGGGTTACGAGCAGTACTTC. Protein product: CSASSGTGGYEQYF.